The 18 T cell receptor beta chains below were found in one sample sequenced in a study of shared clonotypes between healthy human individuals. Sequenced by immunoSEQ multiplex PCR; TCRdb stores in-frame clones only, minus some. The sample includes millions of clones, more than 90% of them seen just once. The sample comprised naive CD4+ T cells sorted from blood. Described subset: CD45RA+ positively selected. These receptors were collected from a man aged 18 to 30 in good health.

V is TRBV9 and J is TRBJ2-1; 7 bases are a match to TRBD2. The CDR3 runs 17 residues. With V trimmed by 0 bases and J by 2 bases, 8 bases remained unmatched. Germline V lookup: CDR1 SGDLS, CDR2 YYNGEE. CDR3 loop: CASSVAGGGSTYNEQFF. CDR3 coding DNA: TGTGCCAGCAGCGTAGCTGGCGGGGGTAGCACCTACAATGAGCAGTTCTTC.

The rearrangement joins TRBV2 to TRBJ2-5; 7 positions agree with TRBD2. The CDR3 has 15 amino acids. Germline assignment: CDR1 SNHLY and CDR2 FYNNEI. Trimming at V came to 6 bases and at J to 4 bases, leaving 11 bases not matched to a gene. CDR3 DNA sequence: TGTGCCAGCAGAGACAAGTCGGGGGGACGAGAGACCCAGTACTTC. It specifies CASRDKSGGRETQYF. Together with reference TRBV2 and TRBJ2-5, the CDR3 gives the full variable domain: EPEVTQTPSHQVTQMGQEVILRCVPISNHLYFYWYRQILGQKVEFLVSFYNNEISEKSEIFDDQFSVERPDGSNFTLKIRSTKLEDSAMYFCASRDKSGGRETQYFGPGTRLLVL.

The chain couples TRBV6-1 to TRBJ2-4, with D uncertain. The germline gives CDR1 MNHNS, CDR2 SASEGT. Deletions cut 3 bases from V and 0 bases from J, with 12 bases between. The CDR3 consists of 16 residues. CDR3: CASSDNHVLAKNIQYF. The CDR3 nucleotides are TGTGCCAGCAGTGATAACCATGTTCTAGCCAAAAACATTCAGTACTTC.

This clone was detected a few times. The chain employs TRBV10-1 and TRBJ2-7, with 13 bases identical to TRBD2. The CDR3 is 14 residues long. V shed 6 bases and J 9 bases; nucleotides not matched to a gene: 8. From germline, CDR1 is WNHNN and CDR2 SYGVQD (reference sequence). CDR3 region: CASSRTSGSTGQYF. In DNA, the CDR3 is TGCGCCAGCAGCCGGACTAGCGGGAGTACCGGGCAGTACTTC.

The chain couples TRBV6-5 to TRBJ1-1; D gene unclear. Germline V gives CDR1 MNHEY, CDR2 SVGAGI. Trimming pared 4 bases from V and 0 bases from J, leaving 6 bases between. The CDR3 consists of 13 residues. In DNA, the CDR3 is TGTGCCAGCAGTTTTGGGTTGAACACTGAAGCTTTCTTT. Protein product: CASSFGLNTEAFF.

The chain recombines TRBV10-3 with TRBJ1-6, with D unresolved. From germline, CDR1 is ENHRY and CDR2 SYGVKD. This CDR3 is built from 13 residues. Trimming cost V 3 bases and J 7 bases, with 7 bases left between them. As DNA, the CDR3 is TGTGCCATCAGTGAAAAAGGGAATTCACCCCTCCACTTT. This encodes CAISEKGNSPLHF.

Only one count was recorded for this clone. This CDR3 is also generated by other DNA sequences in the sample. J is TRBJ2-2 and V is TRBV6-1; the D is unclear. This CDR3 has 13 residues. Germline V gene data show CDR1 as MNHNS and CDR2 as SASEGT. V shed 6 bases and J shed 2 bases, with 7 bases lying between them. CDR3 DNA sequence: TGTGCCAGCAGCCCGGGCAACACCGGGGAGCTGTTTTTT. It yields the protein CASSPGNTGELFF.

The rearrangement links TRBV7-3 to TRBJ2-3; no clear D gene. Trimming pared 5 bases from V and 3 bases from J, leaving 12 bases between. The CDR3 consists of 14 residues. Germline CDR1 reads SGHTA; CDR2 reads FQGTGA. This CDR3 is CASSLSSGTDTQYF. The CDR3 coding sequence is TGTGCCAGCAGCCTTTCCAGTGGGACAGATACGCAGTATTTT. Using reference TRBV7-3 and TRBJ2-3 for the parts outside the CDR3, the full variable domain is GAGVSQTPSNKVTEKGKYVELRCDPISGHTALYWYRQSLGQGPEFLIYFQGTGAADDSGLPNDRFFAVRPEGSVSTLKIQRTERGDSAVYLCASSLSSGTDTQYFGPGTRLTVL.

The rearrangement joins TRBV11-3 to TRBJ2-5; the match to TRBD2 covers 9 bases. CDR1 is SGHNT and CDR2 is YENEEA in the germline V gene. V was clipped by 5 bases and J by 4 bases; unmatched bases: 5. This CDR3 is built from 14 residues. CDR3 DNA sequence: TGTGCCAGCAGCAGCGGGGGGCCCCGAGAGACCCAGTACTTC. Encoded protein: CASSSGGPRETQYF.

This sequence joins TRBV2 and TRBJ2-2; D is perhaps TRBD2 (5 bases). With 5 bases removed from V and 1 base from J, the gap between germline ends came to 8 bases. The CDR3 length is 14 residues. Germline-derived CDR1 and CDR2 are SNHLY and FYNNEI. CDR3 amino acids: CASSSGMNTGELFF. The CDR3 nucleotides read TGTGCCAGCAGTAGCGGAATGAACACCGGGGAGCTGTTTTTT. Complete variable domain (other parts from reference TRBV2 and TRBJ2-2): EPEVTQTPSHQVTQMGQEVILRCVPISNHLYFYWYRQILGQKVEFLVSFYNNEISEKSEIFDDQFSVERPDGSNFTLKIRSTKLEDSAMYFCASSSGMNTGELFFGEGSRLTVL.

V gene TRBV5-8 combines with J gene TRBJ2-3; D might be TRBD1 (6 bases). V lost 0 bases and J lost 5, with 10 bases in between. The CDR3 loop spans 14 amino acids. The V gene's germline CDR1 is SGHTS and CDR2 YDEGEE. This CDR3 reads CASSLDRAGDTQYF. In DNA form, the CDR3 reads TGTGCCAGCAGCTTGGACAGGGCTGGAGATACGCAGTATTTT. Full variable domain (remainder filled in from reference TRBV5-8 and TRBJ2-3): EAGVTQSPTHLIKTRGQQATLRCSPISGHTSVYWYQQALGLGLQFLLWYDEGEERNRGNFPPRFSGRQFPNYSSELNVNALELEDSALYLCASSLDRAGDTQYFGPGTRLTVL.

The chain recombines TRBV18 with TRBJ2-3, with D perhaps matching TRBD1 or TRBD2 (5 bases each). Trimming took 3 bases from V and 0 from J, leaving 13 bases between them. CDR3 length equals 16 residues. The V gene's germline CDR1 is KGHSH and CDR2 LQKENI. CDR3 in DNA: TGTGCCAGCTCACCGACTCGGGGCCCGAGCACAGATACGCAGTATTTT. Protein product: CASSPTRGPSTDTQYF.

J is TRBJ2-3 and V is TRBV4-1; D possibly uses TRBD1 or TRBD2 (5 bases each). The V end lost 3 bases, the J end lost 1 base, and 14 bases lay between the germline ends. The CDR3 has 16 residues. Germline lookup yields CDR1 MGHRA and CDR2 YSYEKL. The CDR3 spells CASSHLPGPGTDTQYF. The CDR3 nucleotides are TGCGCCAGCAGCCACTTACCGGGACCCGGCACAGATACGCAGTATTTT.

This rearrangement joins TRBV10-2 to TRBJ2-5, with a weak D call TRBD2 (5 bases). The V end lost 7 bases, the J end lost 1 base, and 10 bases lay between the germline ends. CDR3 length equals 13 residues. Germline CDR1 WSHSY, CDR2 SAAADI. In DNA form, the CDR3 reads TGCGCCAGCACCGGCGGGCCCCAAGAGACCCAGTACTTC. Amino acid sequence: CASTGGPQETQYF.

CDR3 sequence reads: CASSYSASGDEQFF. CDR3 DNA sequence: TGTGCCAGCAGTTACTCGGCTAGCGGCGATGAGCAGTTCTTC. The rearrangement uses TRBV6-5 and TRBJ2-1; 7 nucleotides line up with TRBD2. Germline lookup yields CDR1 MNHEY and CDR2 SVGAGI. The CDR3 totals 14 residues. The V gene end was trimmed by 0 bases and the J gene end by 8 bases; junction bases not matched to a gene: 4.

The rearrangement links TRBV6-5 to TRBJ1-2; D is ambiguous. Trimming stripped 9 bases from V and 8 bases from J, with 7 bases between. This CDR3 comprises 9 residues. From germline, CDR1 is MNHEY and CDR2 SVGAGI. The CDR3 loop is CASAVGYTF. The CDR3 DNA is TGTGCCAGTGCAGTGGGCTACACCTTC.

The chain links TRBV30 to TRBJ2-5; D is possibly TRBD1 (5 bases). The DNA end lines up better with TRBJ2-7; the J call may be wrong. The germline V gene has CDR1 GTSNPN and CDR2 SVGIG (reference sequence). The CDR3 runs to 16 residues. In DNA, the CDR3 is TGTGCCTGGAGTCCCCCTTGGACCACAGGTTCCTACGAGCAGTACTTC. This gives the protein CAWSPPWTTGSYEQYF.

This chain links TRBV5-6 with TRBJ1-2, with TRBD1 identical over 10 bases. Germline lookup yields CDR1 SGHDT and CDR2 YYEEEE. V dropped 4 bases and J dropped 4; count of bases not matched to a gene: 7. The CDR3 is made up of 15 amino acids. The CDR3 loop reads CASSTRDRGPYGYTF. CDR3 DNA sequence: TGTGCCAGCAGCACCCGGGACAGGGGCCCCTATGGCTACACCTTC.